The present entry profiles one TCR beta chain with its context. Its antigen remains unknown. Assay: immunoSEQ multiplex PCR; the TCRdb copy retains only in-frame clones and omits some. The sample holds 85,000 to 90,000 clones; roughly 86% are singletons and the top ten take approximately 15%. The data were obtained in a study of radiotherapy plus CTLA-4 blockade in lung cancer. Notes on the study in general: Blood-borne expansion of tumor-derived TCR clones followed radiotherapy plus ipilimumab.

The CDR3 consists of 14 residues. The germline CDR1 and CDR2 sequences are LNHDA and SQIVND (reference sequence). The V end lost 0 bases, the J end lost 7 bases, and 12 bases lay between the germline ends. The TCR was taken from a human donor with non-small cell lung cancer that progressed on radiotherapy plus ipilimumab. The sample in question was peripheral blood, obtained from a patient treated with radiotherapy plus ipilimumab. The rearrangement joins TRBV19 to TRBJ1-1; no clear D gene. CDR3 region: CASSIDGPGDEAFF. CDR3 in DNA: TGTGCCAGTAGTATAGATGGTCCGGGAGATGAAGCTTTCTTT.